Listed below are T cell receptor beta chains from one sample, sequenced in a study of T cells after yellow fever vaccination. Each CDR3 protein gets one entry after TCRdb re-called the 5' RACE reads with MiXCR. The sample contains a few hundred thousand distinct CDR3 sequences, roughly 4.3% of which appear only once. Specimen: PBMCs, collected 5 days after the yellow fever booster vaccination. The source of these receptors is a man younger than 35 who received the YFV17D yellow fever vaccine. Each CDR3 is given with its conserved first and last residue. The order of the fields is J gene, clone size, D gene, V gene, CDR3 DNA, CDR3 protein. A D gene is named only where the DNA matches it firmly. Rows may omit the clone size; those that give it use once, few, many or a size class.

J: TRBJ2-5; size: many; D: TRBD2; V: TRBV5-1; DNA: TGCGCCAGCAGCTTGGGGGTAGCGGGAGACCAAGAGACCCAGTACTTC; CDR3: CASSLGVAGDQETQYF
J: TRBJ1-5; size: few; D: NA; V: TRBV2; DNA: TGTGCCACTCGGACAGCGAGGGATCAGCCCCAGCATTTT; CDR3: CATRTARDQPQHF
J: TRBJ2-7; size: NA; D: TRBD1; V: TRBV15; DNA: TGTGCCACCAGCCGACCGGACAGGAGCTCCTACGAGCAGTACTTC; CDR3: CATSRPDRSSYEQYF
J: TRBJ2-1; size: NA; D: NA; V: TRBV4-1; DNA: TGCGCCAGCAGCCAAGAAAGGGAGGTTTCTGACAATGAGCAGTTCTTC; CDR3: CASSQEREVSDNEQFF
J: TRBJ2-2; size: NA; D: NA; V: TRBV5-1; DNA: TGCGCCAGCAGCTCCCTCCCGCGGTACACCGGGGAGCTGTTTTTT; CDR3: CASSSLPRYTGELFF
J: TRBJ1-2; size: NA; D: TRBD1; V: TRBV4-1; DNA: TGCGCCAGCAGCCAAGTGGTTCATTTACAGGGGACTTATGGCTACACCTTC; CDR3: CASSQVVHLQGTYGYTF
J: TRBJ2-1; size: few; D: TRBD2; V: TRBV27; DNA: TGTGCCAGCAGTTTATGGTTAGCGGGGGACAATGAGCAGTTCTTC; CDR3: CASSLWLAGDNEQFF
J: TRBJ1-1; size: NA; D: NA; V: TRBV5-1; DNA: TGCGCCAGCAGCTTTCCTTACGGGGGCATGAACACTGAAGCTTTCTTT; CDR3: CASSFPYGGMNTEAFF
J: TRBJ1-5; size: NA; D: TRBD1; V: TRBV25-1; DNA: TGTGCCAGCAGTGGTACGCCCGTCGGGACAGATAGCAATCAGCCCCAGCATTTT; CDR3: CASSGTPVGTDSNQPQHF
J: TRBJ2-5; size: few; D: NA; V: TRBV5-4; DNA: TGTGCCAGCAGCCCCAGGTGGGAGCCGGGGACCCAGTACTTC; CDR3: CASSPRWEPGTQYF
J: TRBJ2-5; size: few; D: NA; V: TRBV4-2; DNA: TGTGCCAGCAGCCAAGATAGCCGGATCAAAGAGACCCAGTACTTC; CDR3: CASSQDSRIKETQYF
J: TRBJ1-5; size: few; D: TRBD1; V: TRBV6-5; DNA: TGTGCCAGCAGTCGGACAGGGATACAACCCCAGCATTTT; CDR3: CASSRTGIQPQHF
J: TRBJ2-3; size: NA; D: TRBD2; V: TRBV20-1; DNA: TGCAGTGCCTCTCAGGGGCGGGGGGGCCGCGGAGATACGCAGTATTTT; CDR3: CSASQGRGGRGDTQYF
J: TRBJ2-1; size: NA; D: NA; V: TRBV7-2; DNA: TGTGCCAGCAGCCCGAGACAGCGAAACAATGAGCAGTTCTTC; CDR3: CASSPRQRNNEQFF
J: TRBJ1-1; size: few; D: TRBD1; V: TRBV29-1; DNA: TGCAGCGTAGGACAGGGGCCCATGAACACTGAAGCTTTCTTT; CDR3: CSVGQGPMNTEAFF